This TCR beta chain stems from a study of memory CD4+ T cells and cytomegalovirus serostatus. Study results and caveats: About 40% of the roughly 150 known CMV-associated TCRbeta sequences appeared in CD4+ memory.

Authors' data handling: After removing out-of-frame reads, approximately 2.2 million distinct TCRbeta sequences remained. This table comes from immunoSEQ multiplex PCR, and its TCRdb copy is limited to in-frame clones, with some not included. V, J and clone size were drawn from that table, and D and trimming were deduced from the DNA. The table includes around 63,000 clones, 60% to 85% detected once. Single viable CD3+CD4+CD8-CD45RO+ cells were sorted as the memory CD4+ T cells. Serum IgG to CMV pp150, pp28, p38 and p52 defined serostatus. Positive selection with CD4 microbeads enriched total CD4+ T cells. From germline, CDR1 is SGHDT and CDR2 YYEEEE. The CDR3 consists of 14 residues. V was trimmed by 0 bases and J by 2 bases, leaving 8 bases between them. A remark on this clone: What it recognizes is unknown.

The genes are TRBV5-6 and TRBJ2-5; no reliable D call. The sample taken for sequencing was memory CD4+ T cells from blood. The origin of this receptor is an adult in good health and CMV-seronegative. Some clones in this sample may be carry-over from other donors' samples. For the CDR3, the DNA is TGTGCCAGCAGCTTGGCCGGCAGTCAAGAGACCCAGTACTTC. This encodes CASSLAGSQETQYF.